This T cell receptor beta chain was observed in a study of cytomegalovirus exposure and HLA in healthy donors. Regarding the study as a whole: In vitro checks showed that a few CMV-associated chains really do target CMV antigens. Later on, an analysis tied approximately 15,000 TCR beta sequences to HLA alleles at 0.05 false discovery rate.

A note on this clone: Antigen unknown.

The V and J ends lost 0 bases and 4 bases, in that order; junction bases with no gene match: 9. CDR1 is SGHDT, CDR2 YYEEEE, per germline. There are 16 residues in the CDR3. The PCR had 60 Vbeta and 13 Jbeta primers. Clones were read by immunoSEQ multiplex PCR, and TCRdb kept only the in-frame ones, dropping some. The repertoire holds about 100,000 clones, with approximately 75% as singletons. Input material: PBMCs. This sequence was found in a woman aged 40 to 50 in good health and CMV-seronegative. This sequence joins TRBV5-6 and TRBJ1-1; 7 bases agree with TRBD1. CDR3 sequence: CASSLVDRDLVTEAFF. The CDR3 bases are TGTGCCAGCAGCTTGGTCGACAGGGACCTCGTCACTGAAGCTTTCTTT.